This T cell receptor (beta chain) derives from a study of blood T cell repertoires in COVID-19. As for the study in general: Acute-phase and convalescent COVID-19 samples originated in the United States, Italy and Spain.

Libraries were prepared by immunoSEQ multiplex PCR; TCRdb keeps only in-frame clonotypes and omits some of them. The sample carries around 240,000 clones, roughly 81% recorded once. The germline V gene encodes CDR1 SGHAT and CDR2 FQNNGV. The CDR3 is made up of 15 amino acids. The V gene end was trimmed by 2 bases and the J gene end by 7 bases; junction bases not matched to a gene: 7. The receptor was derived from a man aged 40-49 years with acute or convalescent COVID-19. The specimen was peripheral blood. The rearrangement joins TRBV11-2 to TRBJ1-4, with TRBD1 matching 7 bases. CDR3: CASSLLGDRVEKLFF. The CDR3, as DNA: TGTGCCAGCAGCTTACTGGGGGACAGAGTTGAAAAACTGTTTTTT.